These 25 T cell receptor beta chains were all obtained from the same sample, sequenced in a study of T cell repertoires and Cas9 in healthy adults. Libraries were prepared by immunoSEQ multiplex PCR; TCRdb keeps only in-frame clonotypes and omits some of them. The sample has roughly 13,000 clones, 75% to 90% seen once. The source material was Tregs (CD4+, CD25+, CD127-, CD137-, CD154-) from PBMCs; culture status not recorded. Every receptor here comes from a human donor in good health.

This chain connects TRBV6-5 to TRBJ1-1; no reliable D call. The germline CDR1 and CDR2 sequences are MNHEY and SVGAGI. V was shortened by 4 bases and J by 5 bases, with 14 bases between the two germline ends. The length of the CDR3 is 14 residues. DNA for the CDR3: TGTGCCAGCAGTTGGACCGGGAGAACGACTGAAGCTTTCTTT. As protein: CASSWTGRTTEAFF.

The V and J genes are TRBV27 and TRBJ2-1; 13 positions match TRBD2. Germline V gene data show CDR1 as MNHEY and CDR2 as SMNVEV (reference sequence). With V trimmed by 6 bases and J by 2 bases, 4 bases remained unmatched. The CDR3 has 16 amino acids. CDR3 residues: CASRRGTSGTYNEQFF. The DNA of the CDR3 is TGTGCCAGCAGGCGAGGGACTAGCGGGACCTACAATGAGCAGTTCTTC.

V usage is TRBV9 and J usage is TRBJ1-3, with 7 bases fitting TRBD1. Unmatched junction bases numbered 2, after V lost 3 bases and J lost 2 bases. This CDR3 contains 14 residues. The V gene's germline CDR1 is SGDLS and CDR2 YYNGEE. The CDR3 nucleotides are TGTGCCAGCAGCGCGACAGGGACTGGAAACACCATATATTTT. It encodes CASSATGTGNTIYF.

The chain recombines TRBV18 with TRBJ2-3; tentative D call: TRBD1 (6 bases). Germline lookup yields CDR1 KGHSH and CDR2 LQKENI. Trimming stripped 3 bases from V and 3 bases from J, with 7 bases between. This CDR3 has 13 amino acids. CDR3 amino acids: CASSPGHTDTQYF. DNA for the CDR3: TGTGCCAGCTCACCGGGACATACAGATACGCAGTATTTT.

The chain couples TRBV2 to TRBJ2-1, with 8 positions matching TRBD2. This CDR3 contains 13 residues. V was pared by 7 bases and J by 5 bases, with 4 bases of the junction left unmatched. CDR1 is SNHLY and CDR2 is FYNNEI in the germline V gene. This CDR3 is CASNLAGNNEQFF. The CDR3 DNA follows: TGTGCCAGCAACCTAGCGGGCAACAATGAGCAGTTCTTC.

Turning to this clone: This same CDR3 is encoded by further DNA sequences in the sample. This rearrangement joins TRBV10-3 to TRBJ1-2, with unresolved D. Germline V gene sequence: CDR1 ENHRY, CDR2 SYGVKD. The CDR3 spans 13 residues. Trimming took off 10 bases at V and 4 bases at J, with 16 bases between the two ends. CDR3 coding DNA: TGTGCCACCGGCCGGGAAGTTATCTATGGCTACACCTTC. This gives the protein CATGREVIYGYTF.

The CDR3 protein is CASSFGPLAATGELFF. The CDR3 coding sequence is TGTGCCAGCAGCTTTGGACCTCTAGCTGCCACCGGGGAGCTGTTTTTT. The rearrangement links TRBV5-5 to TRBJ2-2; D is perhaps TRBD2 (5 bases). The V gene's germline CDR1 is SGHKS and CDR2 YYEKEE (reference sequence). This CDR3 spans 16 amino acids. Trimming pared 2 bases from V and 4 bases from J, leaving 15 bases between.

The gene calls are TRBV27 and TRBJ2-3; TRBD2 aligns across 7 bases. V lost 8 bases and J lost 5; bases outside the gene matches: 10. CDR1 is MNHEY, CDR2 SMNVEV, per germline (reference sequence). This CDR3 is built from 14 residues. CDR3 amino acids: CASGRRGEGDTQYF. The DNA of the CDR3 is TGTGCCAGCGGCAGGCGCGGGGAGGGAGATACGCAGTATTTT.

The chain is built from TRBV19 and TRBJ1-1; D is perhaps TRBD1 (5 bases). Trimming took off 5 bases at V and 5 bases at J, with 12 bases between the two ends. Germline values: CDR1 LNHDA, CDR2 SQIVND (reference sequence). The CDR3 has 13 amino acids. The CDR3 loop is CASSLNRRTEAFF. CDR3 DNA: TGTGCCAGTAGTCTGAACAGGAGAACTGAAGCTTTCTTT.

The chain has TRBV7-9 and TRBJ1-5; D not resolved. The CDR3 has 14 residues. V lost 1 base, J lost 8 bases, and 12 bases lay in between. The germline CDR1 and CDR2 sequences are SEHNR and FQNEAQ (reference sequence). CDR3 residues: CASSLVGFGEPQHF. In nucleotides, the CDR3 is TGTGCCAGCAGCTTAGTGGGGTTTGGGGAGCCCCAGCATTTT. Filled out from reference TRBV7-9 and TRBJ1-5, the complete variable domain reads DTGVSQNPRHKITKRGQNVTFRCDPISEHNRLYWYRQTLGQGPEFLTYFQNEAQLEKSRLLSDRFSAERPKGSFSTLEIQRTEQGDSAMYLCASSLVGFGEPQHFGDGTRLSIL.

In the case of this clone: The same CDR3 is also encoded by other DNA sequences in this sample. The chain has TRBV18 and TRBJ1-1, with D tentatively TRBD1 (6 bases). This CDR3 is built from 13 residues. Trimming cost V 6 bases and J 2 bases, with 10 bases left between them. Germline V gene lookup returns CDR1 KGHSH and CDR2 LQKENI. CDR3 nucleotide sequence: TGTGCCAGCTCCCCCAGGGGTAACACTGAAGCTTTCTTT. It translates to CASSPRGNTEAFF.

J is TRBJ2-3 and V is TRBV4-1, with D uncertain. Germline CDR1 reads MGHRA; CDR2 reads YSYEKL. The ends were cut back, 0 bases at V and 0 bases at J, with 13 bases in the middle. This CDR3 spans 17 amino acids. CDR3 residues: CASSQDPLVPSTDTQYF. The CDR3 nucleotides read TGCGCCAGCAGCCAAGATCCCCTAGTCCCTAGCACAGATACGCAGTATTTT.

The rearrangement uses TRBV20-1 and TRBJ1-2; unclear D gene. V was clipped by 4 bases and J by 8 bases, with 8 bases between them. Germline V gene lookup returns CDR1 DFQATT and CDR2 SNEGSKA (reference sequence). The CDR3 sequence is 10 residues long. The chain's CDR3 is CSATQYGYTF. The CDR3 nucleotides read TGCAGTGCTACCCAGTACGGCTACACCTTC.

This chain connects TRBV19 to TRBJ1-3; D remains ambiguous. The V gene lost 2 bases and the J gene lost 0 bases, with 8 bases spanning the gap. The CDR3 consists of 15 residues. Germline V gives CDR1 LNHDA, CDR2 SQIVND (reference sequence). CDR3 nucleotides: TGTGCCAGTAGTATATTCGCCTACTCTGGAAACACCATATATTTT. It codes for CASSIFAYSGNTIYF.

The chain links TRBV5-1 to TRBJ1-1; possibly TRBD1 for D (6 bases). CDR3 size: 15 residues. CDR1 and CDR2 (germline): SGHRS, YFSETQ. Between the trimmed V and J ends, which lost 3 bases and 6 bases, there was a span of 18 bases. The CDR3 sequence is CASSSDGWGRPEAFF. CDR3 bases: TGCGCCAGCAGCTCCGACGGGTGGGGGCGGCCTGAAGCTTTCTTT.

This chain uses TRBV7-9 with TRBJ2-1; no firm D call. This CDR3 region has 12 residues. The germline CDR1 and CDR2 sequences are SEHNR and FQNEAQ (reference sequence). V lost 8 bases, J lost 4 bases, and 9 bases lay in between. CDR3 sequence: CASLPEYNEQFF. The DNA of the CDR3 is TGTGCCAGCCTACCCGAATACAATGAGCAGTTCTTC. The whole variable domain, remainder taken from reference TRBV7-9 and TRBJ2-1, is DTGVSQNPRHKITKRGQNVTFRCDPISEHNRLYWYRQTLGQGPEFLTYFQNEAQLEKSRLLSDRFSAERPKGSFSTLEIQRTEQGDSAMYLCASLPEYNEQFFGPGTRLTVL.

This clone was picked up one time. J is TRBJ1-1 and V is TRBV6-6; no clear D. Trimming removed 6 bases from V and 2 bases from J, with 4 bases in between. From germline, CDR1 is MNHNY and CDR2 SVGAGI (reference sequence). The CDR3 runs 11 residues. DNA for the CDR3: TGTGCCAGCAGACCTAACACTGAAGCTTTCTTT. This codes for CASRPNTEAFF.

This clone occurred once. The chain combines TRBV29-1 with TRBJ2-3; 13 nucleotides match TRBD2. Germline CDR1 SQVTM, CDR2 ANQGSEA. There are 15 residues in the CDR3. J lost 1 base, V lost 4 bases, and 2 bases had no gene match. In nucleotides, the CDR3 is TGCAGCGTTGGGACTAGCGGGAGTGGCACAGATACGCAGTATTTT. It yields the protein CSVGTSGSGTDTQYF.

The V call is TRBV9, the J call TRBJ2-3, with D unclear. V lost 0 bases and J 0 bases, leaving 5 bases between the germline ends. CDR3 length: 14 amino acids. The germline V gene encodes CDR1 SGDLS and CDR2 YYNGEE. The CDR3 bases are TGTGCCAGCAGCGTAGGTCACAGCACAGATACGCAGTATTTT. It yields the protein CASSVGHSTDTQYF.

The CDR3 region is CASSMMWVGGADNYGYTF. CDR3 DNA sequence: TGTGCCAGTAGTATGATGTGGGTAGGGGGCGCGGACAACTATGGCTACACCTTC. V is TRBV19 and J is TRBJ1-2, with 7 bases matching TRBD1. There are 18 residues in the CDR3. The germline V gene encodes CDR1 LNHDA and CDR2 SQIVND (reference sequence). Trimming at V came to 3 bases and at J to 2 bases, leaving 15 bases not matched to a gene.

DNA of the CDR3: TGTGCCAGCAGCTTAAGCGCCGCCAACTATGGCTACACCTTC. Encoded protein: CASSLSAANYGYTF. The genes are TRBV7-9 and TRBJ1-2; D not certain. CDR1 and CDR2 from the germline V gene are SEHNR and FQNEAQ (reference sequence). The CDR3 totals 14 residues. Trimming left V 2 bases short and J 2 bases short, with 9 bases between.

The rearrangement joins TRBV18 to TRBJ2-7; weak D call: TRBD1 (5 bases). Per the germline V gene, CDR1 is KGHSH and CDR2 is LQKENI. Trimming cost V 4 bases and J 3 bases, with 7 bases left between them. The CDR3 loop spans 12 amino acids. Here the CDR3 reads CASSRQGYEQYF. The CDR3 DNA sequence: TGTGCCAGCTCACGGCAGGGCTACGAGCAGTACTTC.

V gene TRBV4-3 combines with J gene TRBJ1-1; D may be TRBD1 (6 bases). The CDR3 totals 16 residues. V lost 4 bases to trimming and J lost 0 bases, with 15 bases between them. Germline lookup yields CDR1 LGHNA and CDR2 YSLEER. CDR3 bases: TGCGCCAGCAGCCCTGCGGGGGGGGGCCTGAACACTGAAGCTTTCTTT. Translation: CASSPAGGGLNTEAFF.

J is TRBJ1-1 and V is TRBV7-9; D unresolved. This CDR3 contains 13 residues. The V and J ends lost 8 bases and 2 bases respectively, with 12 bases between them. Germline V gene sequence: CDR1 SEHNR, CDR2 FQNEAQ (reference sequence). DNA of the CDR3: TGTGCCAGCTTAAAAGCAGACAACACTGAAGCTTTCTTT. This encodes CASLKADNTEAFF.

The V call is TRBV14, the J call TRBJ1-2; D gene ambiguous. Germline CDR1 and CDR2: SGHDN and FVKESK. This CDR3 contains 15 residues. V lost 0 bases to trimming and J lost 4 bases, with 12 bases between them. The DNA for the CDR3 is TGTGCCAGCAGCCAAGATCATGGGAGCCCCTATGGCTACACCTTC. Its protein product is CASSQDHGSPYGYTF.